This TCR beta chain was sequenced in a study of PD-1 blockade in classical Hodgkin lymphoma. Time point: newly diagnosed, previously untreated cHL patient sample. From thawed PBMCs, CD4+ T cells were purified using magnetic negative selection. Clones were read by immunoSEQ multiplex PCR, and TCRdb kept only the in-frame ones, dropping some. The data contain some 28,000 clones, about 90% of them singletons. The V and J ends lost 0 bases and 7 bases, in that order; junction bases with no gene match: 6. This CDR3 is built from 17 residues. CDR1 is LGHNA, CDR2 YSLEER, per germline. Sequencing was done on a sample of CD4+ T cells from blood. This receptor was obtained from a human donor with classical Hodgkin lymphoma. This chain links TRBV4-3 with TRBJ2-2; 12 bases map to TRBD2. The CDR3 region is CASSQDLAGGYGGELFF. CDR3 bases: TGCGCCAGCAGCCAAGATCTAGCGGGAGGGTACGGCGGGGAGCTGTTTTTT.